This T cell receptor (beta chain) emerged from a study of metastatic and nonmetastatic thyroid tumors. Study at large: The study looked at repertoires side by side in blood and in tumor or nodule tissue from malignant and benign thyroid patients.

A few counts support this clone. TCRdb re-processed the PCR reads through MiXCR. The profile shows about 15,000 clones, approximately 23% of them singletons. Nobody among the patients had been given any treatment before thyroid surgery. Per the germline V gene, CDR1 is MNHEY and CDR2 is SVGEGT. The CDR3 sequence is 15 residues long. Deletions cut 7 bases from V and 3 bases from J, with 15 bases between. The sequenced sample consisted of tumor tissue. The receptor was derived from a female donor with papillary thyroid cancer or a benign thyroid nodule (not recorded which). Some clones in this sample may be carry-over from other donors' samples. The V and J genes are TRBV6-2 or TRBV6-3 and TRBJ2-2, with TRBD2 as a possible D gene (6 bases). The CDR3 is CASKGYRGYTGELFF. CDR3 in DNA: TGTGCCAGCAAAGGCTATCGGGGGTACACCGGGGAGCTGTTTTTT.